This entry concerns a single T cell receptor beta chain. Its target antigen remains unknown. Base qualities were left out, and no much larger clone turns up one base away. The record originates from a study of response to subunit inactivated influenza vaccine (dated by TCRdb to 2016 to 2018). For the wider study: Deep quantitative T cell receptor repertoire profiling was used in the study to track responses to a trivalent subunit inactivated influenza vaccine.

The germline V gene (reference sequence) gives CDR1 as LNHDA and CDR2 as SQIVND. The V and J ends are trimmed by 4 bases and 0 bases, leaving 12 bases between them. From its cysteine to its phenylalanine, the CDR3 spans 15 amino acids. The retained sequence is limited to the CDR3, 45 bases, with the frame set at the first base. Results the study describes overall, beyond this receptor: According to the authors, only a limited number of new T cells may be recruited by each seasonal influenza vaccination.

The library came from RT-PCR. The run used an Illumina HiSeq 2500. Through fastp at Q25 and MiXCR, TCRdb rebuilt clones from the public reads, retaining in-frame beta chains. One record per CDR3 amino acid sequence lists the most common genes and DNA. The sample includes roughly 500,000 distinct CDR3 sequences, with about 15% observed a single time. 3% of the sample comes from the top ten. The TCR was taken from a man aged 50-75 years who received an inactivated influenza vaccine. Donor details come from another sample of the same person, matched by shared clones. The sequencing here drew on CD4+ T cells sorted from PBMCs, taken about 23 months after vaccination. The sequence joins TRBV19 to TRBJ1-1; no D gene can be assigned with confidence. CDR3 sequence: CASSTGDILNTEAFF. Here is the DNA: TGTGCCAGTAGTACCGGAGACATTCTGAACACTGAAGCTTTCTTT. The variable domain in full, with residues beyond the CDR3 obtained from the reference TRBV19 and TRBJ1-1 genes, is DGGITQSPKYLFRKEGQNVTLSCEQNLNHDAMYWYRQDPGQGLRLIYYSQIVNDFQKGDIAEGYSVSREKKESFPLTVTSAQKNPTAFYLCASSTGDILNTEAFFGQGTRLTVV.